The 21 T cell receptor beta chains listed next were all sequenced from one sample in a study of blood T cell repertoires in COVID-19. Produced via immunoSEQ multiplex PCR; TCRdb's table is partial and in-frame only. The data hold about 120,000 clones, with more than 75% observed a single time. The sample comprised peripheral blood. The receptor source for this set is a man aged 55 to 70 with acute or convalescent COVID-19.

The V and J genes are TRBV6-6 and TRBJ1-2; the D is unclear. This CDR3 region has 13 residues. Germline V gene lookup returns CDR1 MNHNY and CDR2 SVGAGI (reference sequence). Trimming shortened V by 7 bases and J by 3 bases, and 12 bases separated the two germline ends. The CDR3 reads CASKPAEDYGYTF. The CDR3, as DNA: TGTGCCAGCAAGCCGGCCGAGGACTATGGCTACACCTTC.

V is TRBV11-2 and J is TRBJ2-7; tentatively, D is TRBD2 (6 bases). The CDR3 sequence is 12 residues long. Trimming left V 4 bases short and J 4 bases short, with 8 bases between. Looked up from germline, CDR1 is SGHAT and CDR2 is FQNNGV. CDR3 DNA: TGTGCCAGCAGCTATGGGGGGTACGAGCAGTACTTC. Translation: CASSYGGYEQYF.

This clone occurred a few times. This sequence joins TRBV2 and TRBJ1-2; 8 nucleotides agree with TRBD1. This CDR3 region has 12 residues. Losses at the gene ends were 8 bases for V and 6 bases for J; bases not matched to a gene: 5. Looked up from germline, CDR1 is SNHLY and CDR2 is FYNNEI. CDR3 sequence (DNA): TGTGCCAGCTCTGACAGGGGAGATGGCTACACCTTC. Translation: CASSDRGDGYTF.

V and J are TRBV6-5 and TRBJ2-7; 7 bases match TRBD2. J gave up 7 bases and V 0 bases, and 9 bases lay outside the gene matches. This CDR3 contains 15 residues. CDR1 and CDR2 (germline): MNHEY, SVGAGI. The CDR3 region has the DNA TGTGCCAGCAGTTACTCGATCGCGGGAGCTCGGGAGCAGTACTTC. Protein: CASSYSIAGAREQYF.

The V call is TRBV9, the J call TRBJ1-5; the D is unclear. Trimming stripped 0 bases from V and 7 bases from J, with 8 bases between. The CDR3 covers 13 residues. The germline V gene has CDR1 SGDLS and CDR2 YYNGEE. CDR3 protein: CASSVGREQPQHF. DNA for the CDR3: TGTGCCAGCAGCGTAGGGAGGGAACAGCCCCAGCATTTT.

CDR3 region: CASSSTGGRQPQHF. Here the CDR3 DNA reads TGTGCCAGTAGTAGCACAGGGGGACGGCAGCCCCAGCATTTT. The chain couples TRBV19 to TRBJ1-5, with 8 positions matching TRBD1. Germline V lookup: CDR1 LNHDA, CDR2 SQIVND (reference sequence). The CDR3 is 14 amino acids. V shed 4 bases and J 7 bases; nucleotides not matched to a gene: 6.

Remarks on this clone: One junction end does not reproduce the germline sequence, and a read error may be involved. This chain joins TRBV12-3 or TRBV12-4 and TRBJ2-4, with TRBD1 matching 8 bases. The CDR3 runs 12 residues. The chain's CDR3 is CASTGQGNIQYF. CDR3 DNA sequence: TGTGCGAGCACCGGACAGGGAAACATTCAGTACTTC.

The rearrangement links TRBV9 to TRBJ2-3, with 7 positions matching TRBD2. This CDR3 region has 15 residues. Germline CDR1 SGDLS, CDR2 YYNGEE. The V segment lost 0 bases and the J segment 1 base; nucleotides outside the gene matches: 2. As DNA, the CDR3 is TGTGCCAGCAGCGTAGGTCGGGGGGGCACAGATACGCAGTATTTT. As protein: CASSVGRGGTDTQYF. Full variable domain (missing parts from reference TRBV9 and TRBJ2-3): DSGVTQTPKHLITATGQRVTLRCSPRSGDLSVYWYQQSLDQGLQFLIQYYNGEERAKGNILERFSAQQFPDLHSELNLSSLELGDSALYFCASSVGRGGTDTQYFGPGTRLTVL.

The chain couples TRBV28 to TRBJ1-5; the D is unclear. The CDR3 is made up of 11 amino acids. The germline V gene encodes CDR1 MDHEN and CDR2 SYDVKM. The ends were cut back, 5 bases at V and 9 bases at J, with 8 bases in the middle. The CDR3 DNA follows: TGTGCCAGCAGTGATAGTCTGCCCCAGCATTTT. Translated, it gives CASSDSLPQHF. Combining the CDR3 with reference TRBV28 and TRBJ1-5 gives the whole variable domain DVKVTQSSRYLVKRTGEKVFLECVQDMDHENMFWYRQDPGLGLRLIYFSYDVKMKEKGDIPEGYSVSREKKERFSLILESASTNQTSMYLCASSDSLPQHFGDGTRLSIL.

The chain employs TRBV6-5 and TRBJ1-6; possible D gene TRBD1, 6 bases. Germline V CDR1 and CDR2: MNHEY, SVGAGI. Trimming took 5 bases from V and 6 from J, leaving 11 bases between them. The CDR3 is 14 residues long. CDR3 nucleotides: TGTGCCAGCAGTCCCAGGGGAAGTAATTCACCCCTCCACTTT. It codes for CASSPRGSNSPLHF.

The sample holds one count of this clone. CDR3 nucleotides: TGCGCCAGCAGACTTCAGGGGGCGGTGGCCGGGGAGCTGTTTTTT. This translates into CASRLQGAVAGELFF. The rearrangement links TRBV5-1 to TRBJ2-2; TRBD1 aligns across 8 bases. CDR1 and CDR2 (germline): SGHRS, YFSETQ. The ends lost 5 bases at V and 6 bases at J; junction bases unmatched: 9. CDR3 size: 15 residues.

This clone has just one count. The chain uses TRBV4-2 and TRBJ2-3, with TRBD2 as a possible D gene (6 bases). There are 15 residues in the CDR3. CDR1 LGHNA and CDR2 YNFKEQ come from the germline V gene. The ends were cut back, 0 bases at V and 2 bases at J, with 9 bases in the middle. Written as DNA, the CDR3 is TGTGCCAGCAGCCAAGACGGGGACTTCACAGATACGCAGTATTTT. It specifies CASSQDGDFTDTQYF.

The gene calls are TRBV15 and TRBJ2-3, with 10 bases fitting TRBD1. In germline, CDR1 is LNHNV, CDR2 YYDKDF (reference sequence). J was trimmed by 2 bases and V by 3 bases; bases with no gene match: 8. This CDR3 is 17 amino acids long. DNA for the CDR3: TGTGCCACCAGCAGGGCCGACAGGGGGCTGAACACAGATACGCAGTATTTT. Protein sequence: CATSRADRGLNTDTQYF. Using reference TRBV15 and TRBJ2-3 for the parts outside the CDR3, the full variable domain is DAMVIQNPRYQVTQFGKPVTLSCSQTLNHNVMYWYQQKSSQAPKLLFHYYDKDFNNEADTPDNFQSRRPNTSFCFLDIRSPGLGDTAMYLCATSRADRGLNTDTQYFGPGTRLTVL.

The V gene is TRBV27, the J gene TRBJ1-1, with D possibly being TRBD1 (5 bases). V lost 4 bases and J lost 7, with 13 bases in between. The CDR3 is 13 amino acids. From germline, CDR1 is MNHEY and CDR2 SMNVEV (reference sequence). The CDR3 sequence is CASSSIDRIEAFF. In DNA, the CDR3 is TGTGCCAGCAGTTCAATCGACAGAATTGAAGCTTTCTTT.

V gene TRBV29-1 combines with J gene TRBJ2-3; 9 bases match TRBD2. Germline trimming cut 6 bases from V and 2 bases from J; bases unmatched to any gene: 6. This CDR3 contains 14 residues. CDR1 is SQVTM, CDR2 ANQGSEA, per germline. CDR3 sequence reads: CSVGLAPATDTQYF. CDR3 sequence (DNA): TGCAGCGTCGGACTAGCGCCAGCCACAGATACGCAGTATTTT.

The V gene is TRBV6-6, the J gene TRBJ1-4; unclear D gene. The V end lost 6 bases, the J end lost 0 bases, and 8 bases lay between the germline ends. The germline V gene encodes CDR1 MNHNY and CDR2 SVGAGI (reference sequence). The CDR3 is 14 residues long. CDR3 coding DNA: TGTGCCAGCAGAAGACAAACAACTAATGAAAAACTGTTTTTT. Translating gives CASRRQTTNEKLFF.

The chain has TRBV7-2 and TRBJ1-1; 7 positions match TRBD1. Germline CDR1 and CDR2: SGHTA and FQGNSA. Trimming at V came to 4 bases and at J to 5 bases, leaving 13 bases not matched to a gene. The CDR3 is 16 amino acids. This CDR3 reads CASSYQGGPRGTEAFF. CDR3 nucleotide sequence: TGTGCCAGCAGCTACCAGGGGGGACCCCGGGGGACTGAAGCTTTCTTT.

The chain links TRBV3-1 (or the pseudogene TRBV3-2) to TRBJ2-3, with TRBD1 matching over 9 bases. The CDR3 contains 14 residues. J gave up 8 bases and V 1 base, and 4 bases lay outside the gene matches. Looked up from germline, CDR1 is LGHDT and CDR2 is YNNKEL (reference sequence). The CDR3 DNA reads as TGTGCCAGCAGCCAAGGACAGGGGGAATTTACGCAGTATTTT. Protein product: CASSQGQGEFTQYF.

The CDR3 sequence: CASSVSLNTEAFF. Written as DNA, the CDR3 is TGTGCCAGCAGCGTTAGTTTGAACACTGAAGCTTTCTTT. This chain uses TRBV9 with TRBJ1-1; D is unresolved. Deletions cut 2 bases from V and 0 bases from J, with 5 bases between. The CDR3 loop spans 13 amino acids. Germline-derived CDR1 and CDR2 are SGDLS and YYNGEE. Full variable domain (missing parts from reference TRBV9 and TRBJ1-1): DSGVTQTPKHLITATGQRVTLRCSPRSGDLSVYWYQQSLDQGLQFLIQYYNGEERAKGNILERFSAQQFPDLHSELNLSSLELGDSALYFCASSVSLNTEAFFGQGTRLTVV.

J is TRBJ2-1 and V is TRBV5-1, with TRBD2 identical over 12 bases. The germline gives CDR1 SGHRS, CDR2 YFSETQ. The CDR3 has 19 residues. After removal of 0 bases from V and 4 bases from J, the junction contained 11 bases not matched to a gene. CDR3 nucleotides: TGCGCCAGCAGCTTGGCAACAGTCTCCGGGACTAGCGGGTACAATGAGCAGTTCTTC. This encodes CASSLATVSGTSGYNEQFF.

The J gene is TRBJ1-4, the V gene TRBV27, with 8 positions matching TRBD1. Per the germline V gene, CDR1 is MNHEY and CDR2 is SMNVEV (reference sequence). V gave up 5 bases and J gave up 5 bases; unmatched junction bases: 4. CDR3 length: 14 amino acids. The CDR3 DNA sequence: TGTGCCAGCAGTCTCCGGACAGGGAATGAAAAACTGTTTTTT. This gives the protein CASSLRTGNEKLFF.